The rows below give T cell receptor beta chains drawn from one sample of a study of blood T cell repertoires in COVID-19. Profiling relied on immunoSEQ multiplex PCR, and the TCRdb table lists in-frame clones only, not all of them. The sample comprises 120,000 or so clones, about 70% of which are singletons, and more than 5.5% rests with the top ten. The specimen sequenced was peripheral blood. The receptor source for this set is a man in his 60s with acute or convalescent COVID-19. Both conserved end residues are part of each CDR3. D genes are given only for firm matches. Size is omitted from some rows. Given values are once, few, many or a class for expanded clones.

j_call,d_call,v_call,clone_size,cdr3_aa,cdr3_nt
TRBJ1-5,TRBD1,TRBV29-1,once,CSVGDRGNQPQHF,TGCAGCGTTGGGGACAGGGGAAATCAGCCCCAGCATTTT
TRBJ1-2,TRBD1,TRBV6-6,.,CASSYSTRGPGYTF,TGTGCCAGCAGTTACTCAACCAGGGGGCCAGGCTACACCTTC
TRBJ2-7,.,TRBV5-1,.,CASSDRTGGSYEQYF,TGCGCCAGCAGCGACCGGACAGGAGGGTCCTACGAGCAGTACTTC
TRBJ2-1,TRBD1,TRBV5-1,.,CASSGTGALASYNEQFF,TGCGCCAGCAGCGGGACAGGGGCGCTCGCCTCCTACAATGAGCAGTTCTTC
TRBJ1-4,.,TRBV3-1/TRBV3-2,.,CASSRRTDEKLFF,TGTGCCAGCAGCCGAAGGACTGACGAAAAACTGTTTTTT
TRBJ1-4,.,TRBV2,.,CASSERDRLNEKLFF,TGTGCCAGCAGTGAGAGAGACAGGCTTAATGAAAAACTGTTTTTT
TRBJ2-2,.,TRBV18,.,CASSQQGKNTGELFF,TGTGCCAGCTCACAGCAGGGAAAAAACACCGGGGAGCTGTTTTTT
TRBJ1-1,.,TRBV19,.,CASRGLGRTEAFF,TGTGCCAGTAGAGGGTTGGGGAGGACTGAAGCTTTCTTT
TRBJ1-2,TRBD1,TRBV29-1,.,CSVTRTGSEGYTF,TGCAGCGTTACACGGACAGGGTCTGAGGGCTACACCTTC
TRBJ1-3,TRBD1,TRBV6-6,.,CASRNRDRVGNTIYF,TGTGCCAGCAGGAACCGGGACAGGGTGGGAAACACCATATATTTT
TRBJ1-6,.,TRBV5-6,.,CASSLAGGSNSPLHF,TGTGCCAGCAGCTTGGCCGGAGGGTCCAATTCACCCCTCCACTTT
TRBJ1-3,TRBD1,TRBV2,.,CASSGWDREDGNTIYF,TGTGCCAGCAGTGGGTGGGACAGGGAAGATGGAAACACCATATATTTT
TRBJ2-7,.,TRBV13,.,CASSLGDAGSKTYEQYF,TGTGCCAGCAGCTTAGGCGATGCGGGGTCAAAGACGTACGAGCAGTACTTC
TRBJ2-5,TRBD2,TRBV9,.,CASSVAGSGGEETQYF,TGTGCCAGCAGCGTAGCGGGTAGCGGGGGGGAAGAGACCCAGTACTTC
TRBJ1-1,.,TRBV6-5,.,CASSYSYSNTEAFF,TGTGCCAGCAGTTACTCTTACAGTAACACTGAAGCTTTCTTT
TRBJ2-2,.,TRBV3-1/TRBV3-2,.,CASSRHQVSGELFF,TGTGCCAGCAGCCGACATCAGGTTTCCGGGGAGCTGTTTTTT
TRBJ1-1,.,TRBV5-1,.,CASSLARPAGTEAFF,TGCGCCAGCAGCTTGGCCCGCCCGGCCGGGACTGAAGCTTTCTTT
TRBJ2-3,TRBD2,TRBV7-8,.,CASSQAGHTDTQYF,TGTGCCAGCAGCCAAGCGGGGCACACAGATACGCAGTATTTT
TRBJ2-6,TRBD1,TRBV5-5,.,CASSSEPGQGDASGANVLTF,TGTGCCAGCAGCTCCGAGCCGGGACAGGGGGATGCCTCTGGGGCCAACGTCCTGACTTTC
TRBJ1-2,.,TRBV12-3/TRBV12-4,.,CASTQQNRAGYTF,TGTGCCAGCACCCAACAAAACAGGGCTGGCTACACCTTC
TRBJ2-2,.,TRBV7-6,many,CASSLFSSGGNTGELFF,TGTGCCAGCAGCTTATTTAGTAGCGGAGGTAACACCGGGGAGCTGTTTTTT
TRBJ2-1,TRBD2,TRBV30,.,CAWTRGGRGNYNEQFF,TGTGCCTGGACCCGGGGCGGGAGGGGGAACTACAATGAGCAGTTCTTC
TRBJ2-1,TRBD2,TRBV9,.,CASSVTTSGLNEQFF,TGTGCCAGCAGCGTAACGACTAGCGGGCTCAATGAGCAGTTCTTC
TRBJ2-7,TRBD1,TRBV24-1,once,CATSAGTEPYEQYF,TGTGCCACCAGTGCCGGGACAGAACCCTACGAGCAGTACTTC
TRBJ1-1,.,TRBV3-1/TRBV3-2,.,CASKGFEPKTEAFF,TGTGCCAGCAAGGGGTTTGAACCAAAAACTGAAGCTTTCTTT
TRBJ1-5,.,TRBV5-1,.,CASSLKGGDQPQHF,TGCGCCAGCAGCTTGAAGGGCGGGGATCAGCCCCAGCATTTT
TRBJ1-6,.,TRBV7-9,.,CASSFWVGDNYNSPLHF,TGTGCCAGCAGCTTTTGGGTAGGGGACAACTATAATTCACCCCTCCACTTT
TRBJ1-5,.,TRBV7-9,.,CASSLAAGGQPQHF,TGTGCCAGCAGCTTAGCGGCGGGAGGACAGCCCCAGCATTTT
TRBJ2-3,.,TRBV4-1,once,CASSQVWPAPDTQYF,TGCGCCAGCAGCCAAGTTTGGCCTGCCCCAGATACGCAGTATTTT
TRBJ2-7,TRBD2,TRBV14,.,CASSREGASGPYEQYF,TGTGCCAGCAGCCGGGAAGGGGCTAGCGGTCCCTACGAGCAGTACTTC
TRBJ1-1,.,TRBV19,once,CASSRGSTTAEAFF,TGTGCCAGTAGCAGGGGCTCTACTACCGCTGAAGCTTTCTTT
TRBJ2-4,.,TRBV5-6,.,CASSLGWGGGNIQYF,TGTGCCAGCAGCTTGGGGTGGGGTGGAGGAAACATTCAGTACTTC
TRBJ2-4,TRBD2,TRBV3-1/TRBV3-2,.,CASSQDWGGTARNIQYF,TGTGCCAGCAGCCAAGATTGGGGGGGAACCGCCAGAAACATTCAGTACTTC
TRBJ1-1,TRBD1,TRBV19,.,CASYGRGETGGYLRNTEAFF,TGTGCCAGTTATGGCCGAGGGGAGACAGGGGGATATCTAAGGAACACTGAAGCTTTCTTT
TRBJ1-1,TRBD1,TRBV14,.,CASSPRPGQGVNTEAFF,TGTGCCAGCAGCCCCCGACCGGGACAGGGAGTGAACACTGAAGCTTTCTTT
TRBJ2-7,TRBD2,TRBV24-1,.,CATSGGSAGAYEQYF,TGTGCCACCAGCGGGGGGTCGGCAGGAGCATACGAGCAGTACTTC
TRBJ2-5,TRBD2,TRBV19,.,CASSPRTSLETQYF,TGTGCCAGTAGTCCCAGGACTAGTTTAGAGACCCAGTACTTC
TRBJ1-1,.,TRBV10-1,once,CASSDRANTEAFF,TGCGCCAGCAGTGACAGGGCTAACACTGAAGCTTTCTTT
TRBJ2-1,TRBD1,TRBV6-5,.,CASSYSGQGAYNEQFF,TGTGCCAGCAGTTACTCAGGACAGGGGGCCTACAATGAGCAGTTCTTC
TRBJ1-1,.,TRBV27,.,CASSLSLRQYTEAFF,TGTGCCAGCAGTTTATCCCTCCGACAGTATACTGAAGCTTTCTTT
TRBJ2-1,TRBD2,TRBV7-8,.,CASSLLLAGEQFF,TGTGCCAGCAGCTTATTACTAGCGGGAGAGCAGTTCTTC
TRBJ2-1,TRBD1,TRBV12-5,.,CASGLFGTGFSNEQFF,TGTGCTAGTGGTTTGTTCGGGACAGGGTTTTCCAATGAGCAGTTCTTC
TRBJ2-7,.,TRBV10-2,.,CASTRAPNYEQYF,TGCGCCAGCACCAGGGCACCCAACTACGAGCAGTACTTC
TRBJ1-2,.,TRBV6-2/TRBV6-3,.,CASSYSPFVNYGYTF,TGTGCCAGCAGTTACTCCCCTTTTGTTAACTATGGCTACACCTTC
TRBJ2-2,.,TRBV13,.,CASSLGQVTGELFF,TGTGCCAGCAGCTTAGGTCAGGTCACCGGGGAGCTGTTTTTT
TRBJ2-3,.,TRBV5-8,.,CASSLVGGSTDTQYF,TGTGCCAGCAGCTTGGTGGGGGGTTCGACAGATACGCAGTATTTT
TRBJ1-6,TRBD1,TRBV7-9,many,CASSQGQANSPLHF,TGTGCCAGCAGCCAAGGACAGGCGAATTCACCCCTCCACTTT
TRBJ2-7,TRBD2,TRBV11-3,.,CASSPGGSSYEQYF,TGTGCCAGCAGCCCCGGGGGGAGCTCCTACGAGCAGTACTTC
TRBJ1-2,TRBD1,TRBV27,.,CASSLTARGTGYTF,TGTGCCAGCAGTTTAACCGCCAGGGGGACTGGCTACACCTTC
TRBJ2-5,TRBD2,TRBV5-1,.,CASSLAGGAVRETQYF,TGCGCCAGCAGCTTGGCCGGGGGGGCAGTCCGAGAGACCCAGTACTTC
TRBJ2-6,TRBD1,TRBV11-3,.,CASSTGQGSGANVLTF,TGTGCCAGCAGCACAGGACAGGGGTCTGGGGCCAACGTCCTGACTTTC
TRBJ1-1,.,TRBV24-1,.,CATSDSWNTEAFF,TGTGCCACCAGTGATTCGTGGAACACTGAAGCTTTCTTT
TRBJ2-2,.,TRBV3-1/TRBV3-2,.,CASSQGQNTGELFF,TGTGCCAGCAGCCAAGGACAAAACACCGGGGAGCTGTTTTTT
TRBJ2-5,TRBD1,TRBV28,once,CASSSGQGRQETQYF,TGTGCCAGCAGTTCCGGACAGGGACGGCAAGAGACCCAGTACTTC